This TCR beta chain was identified during a study of a mutant IDH1 vaccine in newly diagnosed glioma (dated by TCRdb to the early 2020s). Regarding the study in general: Patients were given eight vaccinations, in weeks 1, 3, 5, 7, 11, 15, 19 and 23, which matched visits V03 through V10. Longitudinal TCRB deep sequencing was done for 25 to 30 treated patients, wherever samples were available for exploratory analyses. Peripheral blood was drawn at six visits: V03 (baseline), V05, V07, V10, V12 and V13. Prior to enrollment, standard therapy consisting of radiotherapy alone, temozolomide alone, or radiochemotherapy with temozolomide had been administered to patients, with the combination being received by most patients. Of the roughly 30 treated patients, around 62% were male and roughly 40% were female, and a mean age of approximately 40 years was recorded. Vaccination was initiated 4-6 weeks after radiotherapy alone, or concurrently with temozolomide cycles in the chemotherapy-containing groups. Study-wide conclusions, independent of this receptor: No apparent relationship was observed between pseudoprogression and alterations in the top peripheral T cell clonotypes detected by TCRB sequencing. Across multiple MHC alleles, vaccine-induced immune responses were seen in 90% to 95% of patients. According to the authors, sample limitations meant that analyses of patient blood samples could not be reproduced. Selection of PBMC samples for TCRB deep sequencing was based on availability.

The germline V gene (reference sequence) specifies LNHDA as CDR1 and SQIVND as CDR2. Trimming leaves V shorter by 7 bases and J shorter by 0 bases, with the junction holding 7 bases beyond the gene matches. The cysteine opens and the phenylalanine closes a CDR3 of 15 amino acids. Just the 45-base CDR3 DNA is kept, in frame starting at base 1. The time point label on this specimen signifies: week 23, last vaccination. A 20-mer mutant IDH1 peptide at 300 micrograms in Montanide made up each vaccine dose, which was injected subcutaneously together with topical imiquimod. Donors had newly diagnosed WHO grade 3 or 4 IDH1-mutant astrocytomas with loss of nuclear ATRX. The samples were drawn from NOA16, a multicentre, single-arm, open-label phase I trial in Germany that tested a mutant IDH1 peptide vaccine in humans for the first time. The DNeasy Blood and Tissue Kit was used to extract genomic DNA from EDTA blood for TCRB sequencing.

With respect to this clone: The specificity of this receptor is unknown. Base qualities are missing; no much larger clone stands one base away.

Library preparation was by the immunoSEQ multiplex PCR assay. Rearranged TCR beta chain sequences were amplified with the hsTCRB Kit following the manufacturer's protocol. An Illumina MiSeq was used to sequence the TCRB libraries. Regarding the original processing steps: Demultiplexing, trimming and gene mapping were performed with the kit vendor's proprietary platform. Held by TCRdb, this immuneACCESS table contains in-frame sequences only and omits some clones. Under half of the omission traces to an unresolved V gene where checked; the cause of the rest is unknown. V, J and clone size are those of that table, while D and trimming were read from the DNA. In all, the sample holds 60,000 or so clones, and roughly 84% of those were seen once. Roughly 4% of the sample rests with the top ten.

The rearrangement combines TRBV19 with TRBJ1-1, and TRBD1 aligns with 8 junction nucleotides. Sequencing used PBMCs, obtained from a glioma patient whose treatment included an IDH1 peptide vaccine. The TCR was taken from a man aged 25 to 40 with glioma. The CDR3 region: CASTVTGAMNTEAFF. The DNA reads TGTGCCAGTACCGTGACAGGGGCCATGAACACTGAAGCTTTCTTT.